The 9 T cell receptor beta chains below come from one sample, sequenced in a study of T-cell reconstitution after alpha-beta-depleted transplantation in children. This sample's TCRbeta library carried unique molecular identifier barcodes. TCRdb reprocessed the PCR reads with MiXCR, giving one entry per CDR3 protein. Of about 340,000 distinct CDR3 sequences listed, about 14% are singletons. The sample here was PBMCs, taken from the stem cell graft. The source of these receptors is a human donor who donated a stem cell graft to a child with Fanconi anemia.

The chain uses TRBV25-1 and TRBJ2-2; D ambiguous. Germline V gene sequence: CDR1 MGHDK, CDR2 SYGVNS. The CDR3 runs to 14 residues. Deletions cut 4 bases from V and 2 bases from J, with 8 bases between. This CDR3 reads CASSAAGNTGELFF. The CDR3, as DNA: TGTGCCAGCAGTGCCGCTGGAAACACCGGGGAGCTGTTTTTT.

This clonotype was observed many times. The chain combines TRBV4-2 with TRBJ1-2; D gene unclear. CDR3 length equals 13 residues. Germline CDR1 and CDR2: LGHNA and YNFKEQ. The V and J ends lost 1 base and 8 bases respectively, with 11 bases between them. CDR3 DNA sequence: TGTGCCAGCAGCCAAGTAGAAGGGAAAGGCTACACCTTC. Translated, it gives CASSQVEGKGYTF.

This clonotype was picked up a small number of times. The chain combines TRBV18 with TRBJ2-5; D gene unclear. V was clipped by 6 bases and J by 1 base, with 9 bases between them. Germline V CDR1 and CDR2: KGHSH, LQKENI. The CDR3 loop spans 13 amino acids. CDR3 amino acids: CASSPKVQETQYF. The CDR3, as DNA: TGTGCCAGCTCCCCTAAAGTCCAAGAGACCCAGTACTTC.

The table lists this clonotype with many counts. The chain employs TRBV12-3 or TRBV12-4 and TRBJ1-1, with D hard to call. CDR3 length: 11 residues. V shed 3 bases and J shed 8 bases, with 7 bases lying between them. CDR3 DNA: TGTGCCAGCAGTTTTAAGGTGGAAGCTTTCTTT. It encodes CASSFKVEAFF.

The chain is built from TRBV11-2 and TRBJ2-5, with TRBD1 matching 7 bases. V shed 0 bases and J 4 bases; nucleotides not matched to a gene: 2. The germline CDR1 and CDR2 sequences are SGHAT and FQNNGV. This CDR3 is built from 14 residues. The CDR3: CASSLEWTGETQYF. CDR3 DNA sequence: TGTGCCAGCAGCTTAGAATGGACAGGAGAGACCCAGTACTTC.

This clonotype was detected only a few times. The J gene is TRBJ1-5, the V gene TRBV12-3 or TRBV12-4; D remains unclear. The CDR3 loop spans 13 amino acids. Trimming pared 5 bases from V and 0 bases from J, leaving 5 bases between. In nucleotides, the CDR3 is TGTGCCAGCAGTCAGACTAGCAATCAGCCCCAGCATTTT. Its translation is CASSQTSNQPQHF.

V usage is TRBV3-1 and J usage is TRBJ2-3; TRBD2 aligns across 9 bases. Trimming at V came to 1 base and at J to 11 bases, leaving 7 bases not matched to a gene. Germline V gene sequence: CDR1 LGHDT, CDR2 YNNKEL (reference sequence). This CDR3 is built from 14 residues. The CDR3 sequence is CASSQVSRGGGQYF. The CDR3 DNA sequence: TGTGCCAGCAGCCAAGTCTCGCGGGGGGGCGGGCAGTATTTT.

This clonotype occurred many times. This chain uses TRBV2 with TRBJ2-5; either TRBD1 or TRBD2 may fit D (5 bases each). The CDR3 loop spans 17 amino acids. CDR1 and CDR2 (germline): SNHLY, FYNNEI. V was pared by 5 bases and J by 5 bases, with 24 bases between. In DNA, the CDR3 is TGTGCCAGCAGTACGCTCCTAATGACAGAGGGATGGGAGACCCAGTACTTC. This encodes CASSTLLMTEGWETQYF.

This clonotype came up a few times. J is TRBJ2-3 and V is TRBV7-2; unclear D gene. V lost 1 base to trimming and J lost 6 bases, with 8 bases between them. The germline V gene encodes CDR1 SGHTA and CDR2 FQGNSA. The CDR3 sequence is 13 residues long. The CDR3 loop reads CASSLEIRDTQYF. CDR3 DNA: TGTGCCAGCAGCTTAGAGATTCGGGATACGCAGTATTTT.